A selection of T cell receptor beta chains follows, all from one sample in a study of blood T cell repertoires in COVID-19. Sequencing used immunoSEQ multiplex PCR; TCRdb keeps in-frame clones, though not all of them. The table lists around 280,000 clones, more than 70% of them singletons. Sequenced sample: peripheral blood. The source of these receptors is a woman in her thirties with COVID-19, enrolled during active disease. The CDR3 runs from the conserved cysteine through the conserved F or W. D genes are given only for firm matches. Where a row states a size, it is once, few, many or the class of an expanded clone; other rows omit it.

j_call v_call clone_size d_call cdr3_aa cdr3_nt
TRBJ1-5 TRBV15 . TRBD1 CATSARRPGGVGNQPQHF TGTGCCACCAGCGCCCGCCGACCAGGGGGCGTAGGCAATCAGCCCCAGCATTTT
TRBJ1-1 TRBV12-3/TRBV12-4 . . CASRLDMNTEAFF TGTGCCAGCAGACTGGACATGAACACTGAAGCTTTCTTT
TRBJ2-5 TRBV5-1 . TRBD2 CASREPSGDQYF TGCGCCAGCAGGGAACCTAGCGGGGACCAGTACTTC
TRBJ1-1 TRBV29-1 . . CSVRDWVSTEAFF TGCAGCGTTCGGGACTGGGTGAGCACTGAAGCTTTCTTT
TRBJ2-6 TRBV6-6 . TRBD1 CASTVPTGSGANVLTF TGTGCCAGCACTGTACCGACAGGGTCCGGGGCCAACGTCCTGACTTTC
TRBJ2-3 TRBV6-5 few . CASSYSSPTDTQYF TGTGCCAGCAGTTACTCGTCTCCCACAGATACGCAGTATTTT
TRBJ2-7 TRBV12-3/TRBV12-4 . . CASSLMASYEQYF TGTGCCAGCAGTTTGATGGCTTCCTACGAGCAGTACTTC
TRBJ2-5 TRBV28 . . CASRLPQETQYF TGTGCCAGCAGACTTCCACAAGAGACCCAGTACTTC
TRBJ2-1 TRBV7-9 . . CASSPLSGSLNEQFF TGTGCCAGCAGCCCCTTGAGCGGGTCTCTCAATGAGCAGTTCTTC
TRBJ1-1 TRBV7-2 few . CASLASGGTEAFF TGTGCCAGCCTAGCATCGGGGGGCACTGAAGCTTTCTTT
TRBJ1-1 TRBV9 . . CASSVDPVHTEAFF TGTGCCAGCAGCGTAGATCCAGTCCACACTGAAGCTTTCTTT
TRBJ1-4 TRBV7-9 . TRBD1 CASSGGTGATSEKLFF TGTGCCAGCAGCGGAGGGACAGGGGCAACCTCCGAAAAACTGTTTTTT
TRBJ2-7 TRBV28 . TRBD2 CASSPTRGRYYEQYF TGTGCCAGCAGCCCGACGCGCGGGAGGTACTACGAGCAGTACTTC
TRBJ2-7 TRBV5-5 . TRBD1 CASSFAAQGALYEQYF TGTGCCAGCAGCTTCGCGGCACAGGGGGCACTCTACGAGCAGTACTTC
TRBJ2-3 TRBV2 . . CASNLLGWSSTDTQYF TGTGCCAGCAACCTTCTGGGCTGGTCTAGCACAGATACGCAGTATTTT
TRBJ2-2 TRBV28 . TRBD1 CASSHATGGTGELFF TGTGCCAGCAGCCATGCCACAGGGGGAACCGGGGAGCTGTTTTTT
TRBJ2-2 TRBV5-1 . TRBD2 CASSLLSGRASGELFF TGCGCCAGCAGCTTACTTAGCGGGAGGGCCTCCGGGGAGCTGTTTTTT
TRBJ1-6 TRBV12-3/TRBV12-4 . . CASSLGATSPLHF TGTGCCAGCAGTTTAGGCGCCACCTCACCCCTCCACTTT
TRBJ2-7 TRBV5-8 . . CASSGGTVFYEQYF TGTGCCAGCAGCGGAGGGACAGTTTTCTACGAGCAGTACTTC
TRBJ2-5 TRBV7-3 . TRBD2 CASSSSGQETQYF TGTGCCAGCAGCTCTAGCGGCCAAGAGACCCAGTACTTC
TRBJ1-5 TRBV10-3 . TRBD1 CAISDPQGAGQPQHF TGTGCCATCAGTGACCCCCAGGGGGCAGGTCAGCCCCAGCATTTT
TRBJ2-1 TRBV2 . . CASSAGVSYNEQFF TGTGCCAGCAGTGCAGGGGTCTCCTACAATGAGCAGTTCTTC
TRBJ2-3 TRBV7-2 . TRBD2 CASSLAASGPEGTQYF TGTGCCAGCAGCTTAGCGGCTAGCGGTCCGGAGGGGACGCAGTATTTT
TRBJ2-7 TRBV6-5 . TRBD2 CASTPGGAGAVEQYF TGTGCCAGCACCCCCGGGGGGGCGGGAGCGGTGGAGCAGTACTTC
TRBJ2-3 TRBV6-5 . TRBD2 CASTPGGGYTDTQYF TGTGCCAGCACCCCCGGGGGGGGGTACACAGATACGCAGTATTTT
TRBJ1-5 TRBV28 . TRBD1 CASSLIRQGSQPQHF TGTGCCAGCAGTTTAATCCGACAGGGAAGTCAGCCCCAGCATTTT
TRBJ2-1 TRBV9 . TRBD2 CASSVYGTSGSNEQFF TGTGCCAGCAGCGTCTACGGGACTAGCGGGAGTAATGAGCAGTTCTTC
TRBJ2-2 TRBV6-5 . . CASSSSATGELFF TGTGCCAGCAGTTCTAGCGCCACCGGGGAGCTGTTTTTT
TRBJ2-7 TRBV6-1 . . CASSEPGQLYEQYF TGTGCCAGCAGTGAGCCAGGACAGCTTTACGAGCAGTACTTC
TRBJ1-6 TRBV30 . . CAWSDSEDSPLHF TGTGCCTGGAGTGACTCCGAGGATTCACCCCTCCACTTT
TRBJ2-5 TRBV14 . TRBD2 CASSQATSPRGGQYF TGTGCCAGCAGCCAAGCGACTAGCCCGCGTGGTGGCCAGTACTTC
TRBJ1-1 TRBV9 . . CASSALDTLGGAFF TGTGCCAGCAGCGCCCTGGACACTCTCGGGGGAGCTTTCTTT
TRBJ2-2 TRBV9 . . CASSVGPTRGTGELFF TGTGCCAGCAGCGTAGGGCCTACCAGGGGCACCGGGGAGCTGTTTTTT
TRBJ1-1 TRBV7-7 . TRBD1 CASTNIFTGGRMNTEAFF TGTGCTAGCACCAATATCTTTACAGGGGGGAGAATGAACACTGAAGCTTTCTTT
TRBJ2-2 TRBV2 . TRBD1 CASSEHRGPTGELFF TGTGCCAGCAGTGAGCACAGGGGACCCACCGGGGAGCTGTTTTTT
TRBJ2-7 TRBV5-8 . . CASTSVYEQYF TGTGCCAGCACTAGCGTCTACGAGCAGTACTTC
TRBJ2-7 TRBV7-9 few . CASRGDPPLGEQYF TGTGCCAGCAGAGGGGATCCACCTCTGGGCGAGCAGTACTTC
TRBJ1-2 TRBV28 . TRBD1 CASSPPTGGDYGYTF TGTGCCAGCAGCCCACCTACAGGGGGCGACTATGGCTACACCTTC
TRBJ1-2 TRBV6-2/TRBV6-3 . TRBD1 CASSYSRTGGDGYTF TGTGCCAGCAGTTACTCTAGGACAGGGGGAGATGGCTACACCTTC
TRBJ1-2 TRBV10-3 . TRBD1 CAISTGFYMHF TGTGCCATCTCGACAGGGTTTTACATGCACTTC
TRBJ2-1 TRBV29-1 . TRBD1 CSVERDRGTWFF TGCAGCGTTGAACGAGACAGGGGGACTTGGTTCTTC
TRBJ2-2 TRBV4-2 . TRBD2 CASSQTIGTSARGELFF TGTGCCAGCAGCCAAACCATAGGGACTAGCGCCCGGGGGGAGCTGTTTTTT
TRBJ2-7 TRBV5-1 . . CASSYGGSEQYF TGCGCCAGCTCCTACGGGGGATCCGAGCAGTACTTC
TRBJ1-2 TRBV15 . . CATSTGAGYGYTF TGTGCCACCAGCACAGGGGCTGGGTATGGCTACACCTTC
TRBJ2-3 TRBV5-4 . TRBD1 CASSWDRGTDTQYF TGTGCCAGCAGCTGGGACAGGGGCACAGATACGCAGTATTTT
TRBJ1-2 TRBV7-9 . . CASSLGGPGYGYTF TGTGCCAGCAGCTTAGGGGGGCCAGGGTATGGCTACACCTTC
TRBJ2-7 TRBV2 . TRBD2 CASSELAGGYYEQYF TGTGCCAGCAGTGAACTAGCGGGAGGGTATTACGAGCAGTACTTC
TRBJ2-7 TRBV13 . TRBD2 CASSFGTSGTYEQYF TGTGCCAGCAGCTTCGGGACTAGCGGGACCTACGAGCAGTACTTC
TRBJ1-2 TRBV10-3 . . CAISESKGADYTF TGTGCCATCAGTGAGTCTAAAGGGGCTGACTACACCTTC
TRBJ2-2 TRBV30 . . CAWSVRGTRTTGELFF TGTGCCTGGAGTGTAAGGGGGACCCGGACCACCGGGGAGCTGTTTTTT
TRBJ2-3 TRBV30 . . CAWSGAVISTDTQYF TGTGCCTGGAGTGGAGCGGTAATTAGCACAGATACGCAGTATTTT
TRBJ2-1 TRBV6-4 . . CASSSAEEGGNEQFF TGTGCCAGCAGCAGTGCCGAGGAAGGGGGCAATGAGCAGTTCTTC
TRBJ1-2 TRBV7-9 . . CASTQGPNYGYTF TGTGCCAGCACCCAGGGGCCTAACTATGGCTACACCTTC
TRBJ2-4 TRBV7-9 . . CASSGREAKNIQYF TGTGCCAGCAGCGGCAGGGAAGCCAAAAACATTCAGTACTTC